The 5 T cell receptor beta chains given below trace back to one sample, sequenced in a study of CD8 T cells in Susac syndrome. Random hexamers were used to reverse transcribe the RNA input (about 0.45 to 1 ug). TCRdb itself ran the immunoSEQ multiplex PCR reads through MiXCR, one entry per CDR3 protein. The data contain around 150,000 distinct CDR3 sequences, 95% of them singletons. The sequencing input was CD4+ T cells from PBMCs. All receptors come from a human donor with Susac syndrome.

The V gene is TRBV28, the J gene TRBJ1-2; TRBD1 is a possible D gene (5 bases). CDR1 is MDHEN, CDR2 SYDVKM, per germline. The CDR3 loop spans 16 amino acids. The V gene lost 2 bases and the J gene lost 2 bases, with 15 bases spanning the gap. The CDR3 region is CASSLPGGGTNYGYTF. Written as DNA, the CDR3 is TGTGCCAGCAGTTTACCGGGGGGGGGTACAAACTATGGCTACACCTTC.

The chain carries TRBV30 and TRBJ1-5; D gene ambiguous. Per germline, CDR1 GTSNPN and CDR2 SVGIG (reference sequence). V gave up 1 base and J gave up 2 bases, with 6 bases separating them. The CDR3 runs to 13 residues. The CDR3 loop reads CAWSGRGNQPQHF. CDR3 DNA sequence: TGTGCCTGGAGTGGTAGGGGCAATCAGCCCCAGCATTTT.

The genes are TRBV20-1 and TRBJ1-4; 9 bases map to TRBD1. The CDR3 runs to 16 residues. V dropped 1 base and J dropped 4; count of bases not matched to a gene: 7. The germline V gene has CDR1 DFQATT and CDR2 SNEGSKA (reference sequence). The CDR3 protein is CSARGITGGHNEKLFF. The CDR3 coding sequence is TGCAGTGCTAGAGGGATCACAGGGGGCCATAATGAAAAACTGTTTTTT.

J is TRBJ2-4 and V is TRBV6-1; perhaps TRBD1 as D (6 bases). V lost 1 base, J lost 7 bases, and 14 bases lay in between. Germline CDR1 reads MNHNS; CDR2 reads SASEGT. CDR3 length: 15 residues. DNA of the CDR3: TGTGCCAGCAGTGAAGACTTTACAGGGTTGAACATTCAGTACTTC. It translates to CASSEDFTGLNIQYF.

CDR3 residues: CASSSGRQLTGELFF. The CDR3 DNA is TGTGCCAGCAGTTCGGGACGACAACTAACCGGGGAGCTGTTTTTT. The genes are TRBV27 and TRBJ2-2; tentatively, D is TRBD1 or TRBD2 (5 bases each). CDR3 length: 15 residues. CDR1 MNHEY and CDR2 SMNVEV come from the germline V gene (reference sequence). Trimming took off 4 bases at V and 5 bases at J, with 14 bases between the two ends.